These T cell receptor beta chains were read from a single sample in a study of blood T cells in healthy people across ages. TCRdb independently ran MiXCR on the 5' RACE reads; one entry per CDR3 protein. The table lists over 1,500,000 distinct CDR3 sequences, about 39% of them singletons, with 23% in the top ten. Sequencing input: blood. The receptors shown here come from a human donor in good health. The CDR3 runs from the conserved cysteine through the conserved F or W. Each record gives: D gene, V gene, clone size, J gene, CDR3 protein, CDR3 DNA. A D gene is named only where the DNA matches it firmly. Where a row states a size, it is once, few, many or the class of an expanded clone; other rows omit it.

d_gene: NA; v_gene: TRBV4-3; abundance: once; j_gene: TRBJ2-7; CDR3aa: CASSQEHRCYEQYF; CDR3nt: TGCGCCAGCAGCCAAGAACACAGATGCTACGAGCAGTACTTC
d_gene: TRBD1; v_gene: TRBV4-2; abundance: NA; j_gene: TRBJ2-3; CDR3aa: CASSPLTGDGTDTQYF; CDR3nt: TGTGCCAGCAGCCCCCTTACAGGGGACGGCACAGATACGCAGTATTTT
d_gene: TRBD2; v_gene: TRBV6-2/TRBV6-3; abundance: NA; j_gene: TRBJ2-1; CDR3aa: CASSPQRGVLNEQFF; CDR3nt: TGTGCCAGCAGTCCCCAGCGGGGGGTCCTCAATGAGCAGTTCTTC
d_gene: NA; v_gene: TRBV12-3/TRBV12-4; abundance: NA; j_gene: TRBJ2-4; CDR3aa: CASSFRIGQNIQYF; CDR3nt: TGTGCCAGCAGTTTTAGGATCGGCCAGAACATTCAGTACTTC
d_gene: NA; v_gene: TRBV11-2; abundance: NA; j_gene: TRBJ2-7; CDR3aa: CASSTGHLNYEQNF; CDR3nt: TGTGCCAGCAGCACCGGACACTTAAACTACGAGCAGAACTTC
d_gene: TRBD1; v_gene: TRBV4-3; abundance: few; j_gene: TRBJ1-1; CDR3aa: CASSVRTGSVRTEAFF; CDR3nt: TGCGCCAGCAGCGTCCGGACAGGGAGCGTTCGTACTGAAGCTTTCTTT
d_gene: TRBD1; v_gene: TRBV5-5; abundance: many; j_gene: TRBJ1-6; CDR3aa: CASSLRRTGFGSPLHF; CDR3nt: TGTGCCAGCAGCTTGCGCCGGACAGGGTTTGGTTCACCCCTCCACTTT
d_gene: TRBD2; v_gene: TRBV24-1; abundance: few; j_gene: TRBJ2-1; CDR3aa: CATEAGGTQPTLYNEQFF; CDR3nt: TGTGCCACCGAAGCGGGGGGGACACAACCCACCCTTTACAATGAGCAGTTCTTC
d_gene: NA; v_gene: TRBV29-1; abundance: few; j_gene: TRBJ2-1; CDR3aa: CSVVWGNEQFF; CDR3nt: TGCAGCGTTGTATGGGGAAATGAGCAGTTCTTC
d_gene: TRBD1; v_gene: TRBV9; abundance: few; j_gene: TRBJ2-1; CDR3aa: CASSVVTGVHEQFF; CDR3nt: TGTGCCAGCAGCGTAGTTACAGGGGTCCATGAGCAGTTCTTC
d_gene: TRBD2; v_gene: TRBV7-9; abundance: NA; j_gene: TRBJ2-1; CDR3aa: CASSPRTSGGRLDEQFF; CDR3nt: TGTGCCAGCAGCCCTCGGACTAGCGGGGGGCGGTTAGATGAGCAGTTCTTC
d_gene: NA; v_gene: TRBV29-1; abundance: NA; j_gene: TRBJ1-1; CDR3aa: CSVIQGYTEAFF; CDR3nt: TGCAGCGTTATCCAGGGTTACACTGAAGCTTTCTTT
d_gene: NA; v_gene: TRBV6-2/TRBV6-3; abundance: NA; j_gene: TRBJ2-2; CDR3aa: CATAGDSGELFF; CDR3nt: TGTGCCACCGCTGGGGATTCCGGGGAGCTGTTTTTT
d_gene: NA; v_gene: TRBV7-2; abundance: NA; j_gene: TRBJ2-4; CDR3aa: CASSPPFDIQYF; CDR3nt: TGTGCCAGCAGCCCCCCCTTTGACATTCAGTACTTC
d_gene: NA; v_gene: TRBV12-3/TRBV12-4; abundance: NA; j_gene: TRBJ1-5; CDR3aa: CASSSGLLNQPQHF; CDR3nt: TGTGCCAGCAGTTCGGGACTGCTCAATCAGCCCCAGCATTTT
d_gene: NA; v_gene: TRBV13; abundance: NA; j_gene: TRBJ2-3; CDR3aa: CASSSSPVTDTQYF; CDR3nt: TGTGCCAGCAGCTCTAGCCCGGTAACAGATACGCAGTATTTT
d_gene: NA; v_gene: TRBV7-8; abundance: few; j_gene: TRBJ1-5; CDR3aa: CASSLSYSSGQPQHF; CDR3nt: TGTGCCAGCAGCTTGAGTTATAGTAGTGGTCAGCCCCAGCATTTT
d_gene: TRBD2; v_gene: TRBV20-1; abundance: few; j_gene: TRBJ2-1; CDR3aa: CSASRRGAHNEQFF; CDR3nt: TGCAGTGCTAGTAGGCGGGGGGCTCACAATGAGCAGTTCTTC
d_gene: NA; v_gene: TRBV5-5; abundance: NA; j_gene: TRBJ2-7; CDR3aa: CASSTNFGSYEQYF; CDR3nt: TGTGCCAGCAGCACCAATTTCGGTAGCTACGAGCAGTACTTC
d_gene: TRBD1; v_gene: TRBV20-1; abundance: NA; j_gene: TRBJ2-3; CDR3aa: CSADRGSTDTQYF; CDR3nt: TGCAGTGCTGACAGGGGGAGCACAGATACGCAGTATTTT
d_gene: NA; v_gene: TRBV6-5; abundance: NA; j_gene: TRBJ2-5; CDR3aa: CASSYGLRQETQYF; CDR3nt: TGTGCCAGCAGTTACGGGTTACGCCAAGAGACCCAGTACTTC
d_gene: NA; v_gene: TRBV20-1; abundance: few; j_gene: TRBJ2-3; CDR3aa: CSAIDPRTTDTQYF; CDR3nt: TGCAGTGCTATCGACCCGAGAACCACAGATACGCAGTATTTT
d_gene: NA; v_gene: TRBV27; abundance: once; j_gene: TRBJ2-3; CDR3aa: CASRPLEERDTQYF; CDR3nt: TGTGCCAGCAGGCCCTTGGAAGAGAGGGATACGCAGTATTTT
d_gene: TRBD2; v_gene: TRBV28; abundance: few; j_gene: TRBJ2-4; CDR3aa: CASTLAGGLKNIQYF; CDR3nt: TGTGCCAGCACCTTAGCGGGGGGATTAAAAAACATTCAGTACTTC
d_gene: NA; v_gene: TRBV9; abundance: NA; j_gene: TRBJ2-7; CDR3aa: CASSVSGGAGYEQYF; CDR3nt: TGTGCCAGCAGCGTATCGGGGGGCGCCGGATACGAGCAGTACTTC
d_gene: NA; v_gene: TRBV7-9; abundance: NA; j_gene: TRBJ1-2; CDR3aa: CASSLANKGGYGYTF; CDR3nt: TGTGCCAGCAGCTTAGCTAATAAAGGGGGCTATGGCTACACCTTC
d_gene: TRBD1; v_gene: TRBV7-2; abundance: NA; j_gene: TRBJ2-1; CDR3aa: CASSWGTAPEVNEQFF; CDR3nt: TGTGCCAGCAGCTGGGGGACAGCCCCAGAAGTAAATGAGCAGTTCTTC
d_gene: NA; v_gene: TRBV29-1; abundance: few; j_gene: TRBJ1-4; CDR3aa: CSFEEQGEKLFF; CDR3nt: TGCAGCTTTGAAGAGCAGGGCGAAAAACTGTTTTTT
d_gene: TRBD1; v_gene: TRBV9; abundance: few; j_gene: TRBJ2-7; CDR3aa: CASSVGQGTGEQYF; CDR3nt: TGTGCCAGCAGCGTAGGACAGGGGACTGGGGAGCAGTACTTC